This TCR beta chain was observed in a study of cytomegalovirus exposure and HLA in healthy donors. In its sample, this clone was seen once. Antigen unknown. Between the trimmed V and J ends, which lost 6 bases and 10 bases, there was a span of 15 bases. The V gene's germline CDR1 is ENHRY and CDR2 SYGVKD. The length of the CDR3 is 12 residues. Whole-study results and caveats: Upon later analysis, HLA-associated TCR beta chains proved more clonally expanded than other, equally common chains. A list of 150 to 200 TCR beta chains associated with cytomegalovirus was given.

Vbeta (60) and Jbeta (13) primers were used in the PCR. Profiled with immunoSEQ multiplex PCR; TCRdb holds only in-frame clones, not every one. The sample lists roughly 54,000 clones; approximately 63% were seen once. The TCR sequence derives from an older woman in good health and CMV-seropositive. Material: PBMCs. This chain joins TRBV10-3 and TRBJ1-2; TRBD1 might be the D (5 bases). CDR3 sequence (DNA): TGTGCCATCAGCCCAGAGACAGATTCCTACACCTTC. Translated: CAISPETDSYTF.